The rows below give T cell receptor beta chains drawn from one sample of a study of blood T cells in healthy people across ages. From the 5' RACE reads, TCRdb called clonotypes with MiXCR, one entry per CDR3 protein. Of hundreds of thousands of distinct CDR3 sequences listed, 43% are singletons. Sequenced: blood. These TCRs come from a woman aged 55-70 years in good health. Each CDR3 is given with its conserved first and last residue. Fields, in order: J gene, clone size, V gene, D gene, CDR3 protein, CDR3 DNA. D genes are given only for firm matches. Clone size is stated in some rows and not others, as once, few, many or a class when expanded.

TRBJ1-1,few,TRBV29-1,TRBD1,CSVDGDRVTTEAFF,TGCAGCGTTGATGGTGACAGGGTGACCACTGAAGCTTTCTTT
TRBJ2-7,.,TRBV9,.,CASSPATGASNYNEQYF,TGTGCCAGCAGCCCCGCGACCGGGGCTAGCAACTACAATGAGCAGTACTTC
TRBJ1-4,few,TRBV3-1,TRBD1,CASSPRTGREEKLFF,TGTGCCAGCAGCCCCAGGACAGGGAGGGAGGAAAAACTGTTTTTT
TRBJ2-3,.,TRBV20-1,.,CSAPSGGKNTDTQYF,TGTAGTGCTCCCTCGGGCGGCAAGAACACAGATACGCAGTATTTT
TRBJ2-7,few,TRBV6-6,TRBD1,CASRNTGGLEEQYF,TGTGCCAGCAGAAACACAGGGGGTCTAGAAGAGCAGTACTTC
TRBJ2-3,few,TRBV6-1,TRBD2,CASIETLAGDTQYF,TGTGCCAGCATCGAGACCCTAGCGGGAGATACGCAGTATTTT
TRBJ2-1,.,TRBV29-1,.,CSVGRTQQFF,TGCAGCGTTGGGAGAACACAGCAGTTCTTC
TRBJ2-2,.,TRBV28,.,CASKRGNTGELFF,TGTGCCAGCAAGAGGGGGAACACCGGGGAGCTGTTTTTT
TRBJ2-1,few,TRBV12-3/TRBV12-4,TRBD2,CASRGLAGTYNEQFF,TGTGCCAGCAGGGGACTAGCGGGAACCTACAATGAGCAGTTCTTC
TRBJ1-5,.,TRBV28,TRBD1,CASTPRRDRGNQPQHF,TGTGCCAGCACCCCTCGGCGGGACAGGGGGAATCAGCCCCAGCATTTT
TRBJ2-1,many,TRBV29-1,.,CSVPSREWGNEQFF,TGCAGCGTTCCCAGCAGGGAGTGGGGCAATGAGCAGTTCTTC
TRBJ2-1,once,TRBV25-1,.,CASSGQNGGEQFF,TGTGCCAGCAGTGGACAAAACGGTGGGGAGCAGTTCTTC
TRBJ2-5,.,TRBV20-1,.,CSAREGAYSGAQYF,TGCAGTGCTAGAGAAGGGGCTTACTCAGGGGCCCAGTACTTC
TRBJ1-1,.,TRBV27,.,CASSLQGFNTEAFF,TGTGCCAGCAGTTTACAAGGGTTCAACACTGAAGCTTTCTTT
TRBJ2-5,.,TRBV20-1,TRBD1,CSATRTGQPQETLYF,TGCAGTGCGACCCGGACGGGACAGCCCCAAGAGACCCTGTACTTC
TRBJ2-7,.,TRBV20-1,.,CSAIKQTSYEQYF,TGCAGTGCTATAAAACAGACCTCCTACGAGCAGTACTTC
TRBJ2-1,.,TRBV6-1,.,CASSPRPGAEQFF,TGTGCCAGCAGTCCCCGACCCGGCGCTGAGCAGTTCTTC
TRBJ2-7,few,TRBV6-6,.,CASRTVYEQYF,TGTGCCAGCAGGACAGTGTACGAGCAGTACTTC
TRBJ2-5,few,TRBV5-8,TRBD1,CASSQGQGARWGETQYF,TGTGCCAGCAGCCAGGGACAGGGTGCACGTTGGGGAGAGACCCAGTACTTC
TRBJ2-2,.,TRBV7-2,.,CASSLVGLSTGELFF,TGTGCCAGCAGCTTAGTAGGGCTTAGCACCGGGGAGCTGTTTTTT
TRBJ2-3,many,TRBV11-1,TRBD1,CASSVDRGADTQYF,TGTGCCAGCAGCGTGGACAGGGGCGCAGATACGCAGTATTTT
TRBJ2-7,.,TRBV30,.,CAWSHLRISYEQYF,TGTGCCTGGAGTCACCTCAGGATATCCTACGAGCAGTACTTC
TRBJ2-5,.,TRBV6-5,TRBD1,CASRGTGGRETQYF,TGTGCCAGCAGAGGGACAGGGGGCAGAGAGACCCAGTACTTC